The entry below describes one TCR beta chain. Trimming stripped 5 bases from V and 0 bases from J, with 6 bases between. The CDR3 runs 12 residues. CDR1 and CDR2 from the germline V gene are GTSNPN and SVGIG (reference sequence). This sample stems from a study of blood T cell repertoires in COVID-19. Repertoires were generated with immunoSEQ multiplex PCR, while TCRdb's copy carries only in-frame clones and drops some. Among 150,000 to 200,000 clones listed, roughly 77% were seen once. The source is a woman in her 40s with COVID-19, enrolled during active disease. Sequencing used peripheral blood. The chain couples TRBV30 to TRBJ2-3; D may be TRBD1 (6 bases). The CDR3 nucleotides are TGTGCCTGGGGGGGCAGCACAGATACGCAGTATTTT. It is translated as CAWGGSTDTQYF.